These 5 T cell receptor beta chains were all obtained from the same sample, sequenced in a study of blood T cell repertoires in COVID-19. The table came from immunoSEQ multiplex PCR; TCRdb's copy has only in-frame clones and leaves some out. Here the sample spans about 100,000 clones, roughly 92% being singletons. What was sequenced was peripheral blood. The receptors were sampled from a man in his 70s with acute or convalescent COVID-19.

The chain combines TRBV28 with TRBJ2-1, with D possibly TRBD2 on 7 matching bases. The CDR3 consists of 16 residues. Germline V CDR1 and CDR2: MDHEN, SYDVKM. V was pared by 2 bases and J by 7 bases, with 18 bases between. The chain's CDR3 is CASSLGGRGGANEQFF. The CDR3 nucleotides are TGTGCCAGCAGTTTAGGAGGGAGAGGGGGGGCAAATGAGCAGTTCTTC.

The chain combines TRBV9 with TRBJ2-2; a possible D gene is TRBD1 (6 bases). Germline-derived CDR1 and CDR2 are SGDLS and YYNGEE. This CDR3 region has 20 residues. V dropped 3 bases and J dropped 1 base, with 25 bases sitting between them. The CDR3: CASSAPKSRGRIGNTGELFF. The CDR3 bases are TGTGCCAGCAGCGCGCCTAAGTCCAGGGGACGCATAGGGAACACCGGGGAGCTGTTTTTT.

The chain carries TRBV7-8 and TRBJ2-1; no clear D gene. The CDR3 extends over 13 amino acids. Germline-derived CDR1 and CDR2 are SGHVS and FQNEAQ. V was shortened by 3 bases and J by 10 bases, with 13 bases between the two germline ends. The CDR3 protein is CASSLTSGPEQFF. The CDR3 nucleotides are TGTGCCAGCAGCTTGACATCCGGTCCCGAGCAGTTCTTC.

Details on this clone: Sequence at one end of the junction differs from germline and may be a read error. The V and J genes are TRBV27 and TRBJ2-7; 8 nucleotides line up with TRBD1. The CDR3 spans 14 residues. Germline V CDR1 and CDR2: MNHEY, SMNVEV (reference sequence). The CDR3 loop is CVSSFQGARYEQYF. The CDR3 bases are TGTGTCAGCAGTTTTCAGGGGGCGCGCTACGAGCAGTACTTC.

The V gene is TRBV2, the J gene TRBJ2-3; perhaps TRBD1 as D (6 bases). Germline values: CDR1 SNHLY, CDR2 FYNNEI. The CDR3 covers 15 residues. V lost 6 bases to trimming and J lost 2 bases, with 15 bases between them. In DNA, the CDR3 is TGTGCCAGCAGGAGGGCCGGGGACAACACAGATACGCAGTATTTT. As protein: CASRRAGDNTDTQYF.